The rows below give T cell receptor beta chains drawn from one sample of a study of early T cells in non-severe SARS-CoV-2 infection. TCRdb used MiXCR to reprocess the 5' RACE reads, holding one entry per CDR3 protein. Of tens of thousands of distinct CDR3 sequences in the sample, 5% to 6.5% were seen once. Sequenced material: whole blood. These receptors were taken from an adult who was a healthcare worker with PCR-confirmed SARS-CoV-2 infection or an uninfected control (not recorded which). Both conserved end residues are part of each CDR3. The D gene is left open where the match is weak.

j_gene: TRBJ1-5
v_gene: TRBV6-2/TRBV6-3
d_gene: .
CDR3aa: CASSYGNQPQHF

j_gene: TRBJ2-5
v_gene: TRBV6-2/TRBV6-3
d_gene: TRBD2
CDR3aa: CASSPADKTSGRAHRETQYF

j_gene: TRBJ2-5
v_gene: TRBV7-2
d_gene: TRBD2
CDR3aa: CASSPSTSGRPGSYF

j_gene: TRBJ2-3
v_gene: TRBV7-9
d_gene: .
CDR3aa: CASGGGDTQYF

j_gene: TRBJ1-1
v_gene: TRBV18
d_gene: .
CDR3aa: CASSSDRTTEAFF

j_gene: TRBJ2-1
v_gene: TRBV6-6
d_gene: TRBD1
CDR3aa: CASSYPDRVDSSSYNEQFF

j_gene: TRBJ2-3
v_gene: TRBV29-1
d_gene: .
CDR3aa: CSVPHGRTQYF

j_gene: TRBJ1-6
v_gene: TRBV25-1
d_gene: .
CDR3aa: CASSDHRTSDNSPLHF

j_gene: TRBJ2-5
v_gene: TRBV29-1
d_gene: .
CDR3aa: CSVEDPRDWNQETQYF

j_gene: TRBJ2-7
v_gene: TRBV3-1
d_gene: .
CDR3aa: CASSQDIGSDEQYF

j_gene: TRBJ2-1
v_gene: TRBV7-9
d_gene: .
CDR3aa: CASSLKGGSPDEQFF

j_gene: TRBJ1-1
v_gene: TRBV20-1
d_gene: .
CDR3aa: CSALQGMGSAFF

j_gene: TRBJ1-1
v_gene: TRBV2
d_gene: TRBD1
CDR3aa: CASHDRVKAEAFF

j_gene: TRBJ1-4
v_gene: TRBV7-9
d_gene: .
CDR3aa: CASSLDVGYEKLFF

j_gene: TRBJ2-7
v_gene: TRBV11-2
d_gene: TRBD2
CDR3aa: CASSTTGLAVLEQYF

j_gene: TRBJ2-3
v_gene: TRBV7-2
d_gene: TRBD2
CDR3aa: CASSLRREGLSQYF

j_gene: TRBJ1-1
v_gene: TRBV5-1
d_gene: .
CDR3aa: CASTPFGGLMNTEAFF

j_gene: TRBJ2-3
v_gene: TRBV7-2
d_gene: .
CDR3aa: CASSLEPNRADTQYF

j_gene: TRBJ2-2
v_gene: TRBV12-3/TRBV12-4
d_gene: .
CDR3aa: CASSPRSSNTGELFF

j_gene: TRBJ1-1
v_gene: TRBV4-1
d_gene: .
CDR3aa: CASSQEEVRLSGTEAFF

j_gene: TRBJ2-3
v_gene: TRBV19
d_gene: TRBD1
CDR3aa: CASTFQGQVGDTQYF

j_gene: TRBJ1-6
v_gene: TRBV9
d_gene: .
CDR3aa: CASSVVPSASPLHF

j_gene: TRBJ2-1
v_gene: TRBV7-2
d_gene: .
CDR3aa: CASSTPILNEQFF

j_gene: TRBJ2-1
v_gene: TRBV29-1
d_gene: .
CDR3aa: CSVGGRSAYNEQFF

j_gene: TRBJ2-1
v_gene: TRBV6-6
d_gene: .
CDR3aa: CASGRGDSNEQFF

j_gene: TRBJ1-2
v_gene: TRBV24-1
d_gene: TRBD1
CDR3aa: CATSDFGTDYGYTF

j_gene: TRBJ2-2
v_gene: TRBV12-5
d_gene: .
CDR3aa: CASGSSLSGPGELFF

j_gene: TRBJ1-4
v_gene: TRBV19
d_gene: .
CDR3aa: CASRSTRGFNEKLFF

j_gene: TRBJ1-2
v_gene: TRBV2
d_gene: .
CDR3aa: CASSVSGSYGYTF

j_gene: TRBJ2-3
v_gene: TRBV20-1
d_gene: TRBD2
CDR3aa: CSAPTSGGFADTQYF

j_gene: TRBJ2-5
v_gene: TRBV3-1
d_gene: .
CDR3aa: CASSQDRTSQTQYF

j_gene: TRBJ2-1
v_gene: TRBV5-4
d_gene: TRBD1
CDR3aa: CASSATGGIEEQFF

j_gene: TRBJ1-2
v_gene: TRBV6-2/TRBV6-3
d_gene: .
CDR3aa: CASSYSPRQTYGYTF

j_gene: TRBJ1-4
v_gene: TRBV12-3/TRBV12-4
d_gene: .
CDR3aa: CASSLEGTGGGKLFF

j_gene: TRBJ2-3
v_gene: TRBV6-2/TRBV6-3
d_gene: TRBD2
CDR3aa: CASSYPPGLAGGRVTDTQYF

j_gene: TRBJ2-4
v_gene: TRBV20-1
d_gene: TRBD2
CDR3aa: CSARSNSGGGTKNIQYF

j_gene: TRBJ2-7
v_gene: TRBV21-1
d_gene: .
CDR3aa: CASSTSSGQGPYEQYF

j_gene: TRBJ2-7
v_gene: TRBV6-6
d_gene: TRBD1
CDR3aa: CASSSADRGLGEQYF

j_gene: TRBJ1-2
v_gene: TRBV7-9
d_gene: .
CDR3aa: CASSPKPAINYGYTF

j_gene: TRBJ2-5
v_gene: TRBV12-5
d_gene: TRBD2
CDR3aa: CASGSGLAGLLGETQYF

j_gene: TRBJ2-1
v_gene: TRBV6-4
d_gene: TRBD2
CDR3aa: CASSEAGGSYNEQFF

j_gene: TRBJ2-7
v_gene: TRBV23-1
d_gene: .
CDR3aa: CASIQTPRGWYEQYF

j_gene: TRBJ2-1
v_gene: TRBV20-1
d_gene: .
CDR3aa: CSASGTPYQGNEQFF

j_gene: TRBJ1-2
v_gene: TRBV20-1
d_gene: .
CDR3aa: CSAGASDYGYTF

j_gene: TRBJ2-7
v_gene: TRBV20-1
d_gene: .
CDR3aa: CSAPSQELYEQYF

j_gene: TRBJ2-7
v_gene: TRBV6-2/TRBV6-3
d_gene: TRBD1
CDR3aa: CASSDTDRGLYEQYF

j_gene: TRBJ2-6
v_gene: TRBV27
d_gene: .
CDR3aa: CASGLLVGANVLTF

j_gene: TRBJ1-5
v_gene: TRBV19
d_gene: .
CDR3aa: CASSIRMGNQPQHF

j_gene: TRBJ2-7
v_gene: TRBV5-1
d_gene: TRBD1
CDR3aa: CASSFWDRAYEQYF

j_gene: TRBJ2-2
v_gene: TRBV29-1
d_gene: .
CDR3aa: CSVEISSGTGELFF

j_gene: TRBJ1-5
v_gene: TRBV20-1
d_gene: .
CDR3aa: CSARGSTGISQHF